What follows describes a single TCR beta chain. The data were obtained in a study of patients and donors after allogeneic stem cell transplantation. TCRdb reprocessed the RT-PCR reads via MiXCR and lists one record per CDR3 protein. Among about 150,000 distinct CDR3 sequences, about a third were seen once, and the ten largest hold roughly 50%. Germline V gives CDR1 SGHTA, CDR2 FQGNSA. After removal of 5 bases from V and 4 bases from J, the junction contained 7 bases not matched to a gene. The CDR3 contains 15 residues. The specimen was blood, either unsorted or a sorted T cell fraction (not recorded which). This TCR was recovered from a human donor who was either an allogeneic HSCT recipient or a stem cell or donor lymphocyte infusion donor (not recorded which). It is not recorded whose cells these are; they may come from a transplant donor. The genes are TRBV7-2 and TRBJ1-5; 8 bases map to TRBD1. CDR3 DNA sequence: TGTGCCAGCAGCCCGACAGGGGCGGTAAATCAGCCCCAGCATTTT. It is translated as CASSPTGAVNQPQHF.